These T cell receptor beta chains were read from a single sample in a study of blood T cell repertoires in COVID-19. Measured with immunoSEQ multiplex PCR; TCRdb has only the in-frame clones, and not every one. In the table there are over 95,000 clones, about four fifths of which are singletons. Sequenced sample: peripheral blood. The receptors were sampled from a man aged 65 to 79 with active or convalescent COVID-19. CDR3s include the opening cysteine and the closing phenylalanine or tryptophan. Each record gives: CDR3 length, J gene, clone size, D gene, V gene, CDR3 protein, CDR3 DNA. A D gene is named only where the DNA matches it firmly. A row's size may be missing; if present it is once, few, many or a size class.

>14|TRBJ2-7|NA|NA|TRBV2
CASTTGFSSYEQYF
TGTGCCAGCACGACAGGTTTTAGCTCCTACGAGCAGTACTTC
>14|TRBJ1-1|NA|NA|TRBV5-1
CASSLQGRVTEAFF
TGCGCCAGCAGCTTGCAGGGTCGAGTGACTGAAGCTTTCTTT
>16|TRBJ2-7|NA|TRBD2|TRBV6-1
CASSDIQRGGSYEQYF
TGTGCCAGCAGTGATATACAGCGGGGGGGGTCCTACGAGCAGTACTTC
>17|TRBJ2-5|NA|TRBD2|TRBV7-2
CASSKGLAGLYQETQYF
TGTGCCAGCAGTAAAGGACTAGCGGGGCTGTACCAAGAGACCCAGTACTTC
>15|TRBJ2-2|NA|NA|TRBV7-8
CASSLLGRGTGELFF
TGTGCCAGCAGCTTATTAGGAAGGGGCACCGGGGAGCTGTTTTTT
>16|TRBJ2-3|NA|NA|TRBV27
CASSRPEGTSTDTQYF
TGTGCCAGCAGCAGGCCTGAGGGTACTAGCACAGATACGCAGTATTTT
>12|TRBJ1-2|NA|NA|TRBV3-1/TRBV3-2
CASSQSGSGYTF
TGTGCCAGCAGCCAATCTGGCAGTGGCTACACCTTC
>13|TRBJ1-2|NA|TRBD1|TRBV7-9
CASSSQGIDGYTF
TGTGCCAGCAGCTCACAGGGGATTGACGGCTACACCTTC
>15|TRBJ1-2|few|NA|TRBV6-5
CASSHQDRKDYGYTF
TGTGCCAGCTCGCATCAGGACAGAAAGGACTATGGCTACACCTTC
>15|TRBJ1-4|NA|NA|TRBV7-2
CASSSQGNPNEKLFF
TGTGCCAGCAGCTCCCAGGGAAACCCTAATGAAAAACTGTTTTTT
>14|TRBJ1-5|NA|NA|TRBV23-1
CASSQRTRLLPQHF
TGCGCCAGCAGTCAGAGGACAAGGTTATTGCCCCAGCATTTT
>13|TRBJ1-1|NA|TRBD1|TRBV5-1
CASSDTGVPEAFF
TGCGCCAGCAGCGATACAGGGGTTCCTGAAGCTTTCTTT
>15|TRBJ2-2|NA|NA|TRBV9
CASNVVAGATGELFF
TGTGCCAGCAACGTAGTCGCGGGGGCCACCGGGGAGCTGTTTTTT
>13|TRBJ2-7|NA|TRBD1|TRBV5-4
CASSSRDSYEQYF
TGTGCCAGCAGCTCTAGGGACAGCTACGAGCAGTACTTC
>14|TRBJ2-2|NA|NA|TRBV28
CASRRGGNTGELFF
TGTGCCAGCAGAAGGGGGGGCAACACCGGGGAGCTGTTTTTT
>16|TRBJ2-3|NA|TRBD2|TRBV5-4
CASSPGTSGVTDTQYF
TGTGCCAGCAGCCCGGGGACTAGCGGGGTCACAGATACGCAGTATTTT
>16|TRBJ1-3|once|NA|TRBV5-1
CASSLAGIGAGNTIYF
TGCGCCAGCAGCTTGGCGGGCATAGGGGCTGGAAACACCATATATTTT
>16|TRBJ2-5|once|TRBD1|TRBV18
CASSLNVPGGEETQYF
TGTGCCAGCTCACTCAACGTCCCAGGGGGCGAAGAGACCCAGTACTTC
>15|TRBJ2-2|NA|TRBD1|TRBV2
CASRSDRGNTGELFF
TGTGCCAGCAGGTCCGACAGGGGGAACACCGGGGAGCTGTTTTTT
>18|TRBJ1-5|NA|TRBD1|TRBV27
CASKKRRDRDLSNQPQHF
TGTGCCAGCAAAAAAAGGAGGGACAGGGACCTTAGCAATCAGCCCCAGCATTTT
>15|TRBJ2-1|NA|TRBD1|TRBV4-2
CASSPTGQGAGEQFF
TGTGCCAGCAGCCCTACGGGACAGGGGGCGGGGGAGCAGTTCTTC
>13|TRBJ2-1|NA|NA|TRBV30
CAWSGQIYNEQFF
TGTGCCTGGAGTGGACAGATTTACAATGAGCAGTTCTTC
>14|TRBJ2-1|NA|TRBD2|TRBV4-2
CASSSPGGPNEQFF
TGTGCCAGCAGCTCTCCGGGGGGGCCTAATGAGCAGTTCTTC
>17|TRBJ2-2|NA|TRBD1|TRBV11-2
CASSLVQGTGNTGELFF
TGTGCCAGCAGCTTAGTCCAAGGGACAGGGAACACCGGGGAGCTGTTTTTT
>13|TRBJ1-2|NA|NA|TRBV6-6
CASSYPQGWGYTF
TGTGCCAGCAGCTACCCTCAGGGCTGGGGCTACACCTTC
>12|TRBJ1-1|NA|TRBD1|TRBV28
CASSSGQGKAFF
TGTGCCAGCAGTTCCGGACAGGGTAAAGCTTTCTTT
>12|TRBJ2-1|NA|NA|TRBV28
CASSFSLAEQFF
TGTGCCAGCAGTTTTAGCCTAGCGGAGCAGTTCTTC
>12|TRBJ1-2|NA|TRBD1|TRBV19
CAGGDSRYGYTF
TGTGCCGGAGGGGACAGTCGATATGGCTACACCTTC
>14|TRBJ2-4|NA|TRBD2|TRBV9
CASSPFIREGIQYF
TGTGCCAGCAGCCCCTTTATCAGGGAGGGCATTCAGTACTTC
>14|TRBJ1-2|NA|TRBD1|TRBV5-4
CASTMGQGANGYTF
TGTGCCAGCACCATGGGACAGGGGGCGAATGGCTACACCTTC
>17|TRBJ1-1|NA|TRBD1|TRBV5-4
CASSLGGTGGQLTEAFF
TGTGCCAGCAGCTTGGGAGGGACAGGGGGCCAACTCACTGAAGCTTTCTTT
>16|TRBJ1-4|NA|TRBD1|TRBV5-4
CASSLRTGGTNEKLFF
TGTGCCAGCAGCTTGCGGACAGGGGGAACTAATGAAAAACTGTTTTTT
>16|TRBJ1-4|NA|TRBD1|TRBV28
CASSLSDRASNEKLFF
TGTGCCAGCAGTTTATCGGACAGGGCCTCCAATGAAAAACTGTTTTTT
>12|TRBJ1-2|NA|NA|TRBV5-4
CASSADRYGYTF
TGTGCCAGCAGCGCGGACAGATATGGCTACACCTTC
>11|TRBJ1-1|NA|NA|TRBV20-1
CSANRDAEAFF
TGCAGTGCTAACAGGGACGCTGAAGCTTTCTTT